The entry below gives a single TCR beta chain sequence along with its context. Its specific antigen is unknown. No base quality information exists; no much larger clone differs at one position. The sample belongs to a study of OX40 agonist ivuxolimab in advanced cancers. A note on the overall study: Ivuxolimab was a fully human IgG2 agonistic monoclonal antibody targeting the costimulatory receptor OX40 (CD134). Intravenous ivuxolimab was administered to patients every 2 weeks at six dose levels: 0.01, 0.1, 0.3, 1.5, 3 and 10 mg/kg. Prior anti-PD-1, anti-PD-L1 or anti-CTLA-4 therapy was permitted, and 40% to 50% of dose-escalation patients had received checkpoint inhibitors. The paper covers the monotherapy dose-escalation part of the phase I ivuxolimab trial, which included N = 52 patients. In the dose-escalation cohort, 82.7% of patients were male, and the mean age was about 55 years, with a range of about 23 to 90. Partial responses occurred in three dose-escalation patients: two with cutaneous melanoma and one with hepatocellular carcinoma. Peripheral TCRbeta sequencing was intended to test whether TCR sequence diversity was altered and clonal T-cell expansion was caused by ivuxolimab. Of the approximately 50 patients in dose escalation, 19 had hepatocellular carcinoma, some 15 had melanoma, 9 had renal cell carcinoma and 9 had head and neck cancer.

Genomic DNA was extracted from sorted cells for sequencing of the TCRbeta CDR3 region. The immunoSEQ Assay was used for sequencing of TCRbeta CDR3 regions. The source is immuneACCESS, and TCRdb retained only in-frame sequences with V and J called. Part of the clones is not carried over; for the studies checked, unresolved V genes explain less than half of this, and the remainder is unexplained. This sample holds about 70,000 clones; 80% to 85% were observed only once. The ten top clones hold more than 4% of the sample. V gives up 8 bases and J gives up 11 bases, and the segment between their germline ends measures 14 bases. The germline V gene (reference sequence) specifies MNHEY as CDR1 and SMNVEV as CDR2. The CDR3 holds 11 amino acids from the cysteine to the phenylalanine. Only the CDR3 region is kept as DNA, spanning 33 bases read in frame from base 1. Patients with a history of autoimmune disease or receiving systemic immunosuppression were excluded from the trial. In every dose cohort, peripheral blood was drawn for TCR sequencing at baseline, cycle 4 day 1, and cycle 7 day 1. Samples came from an open-label, multicenter, first-in-human phase I dose-escalation trial of ivuxolimab. Adults with locally advanced or metastatic melanoma, renal cell carcinoma, hepatocellular carcinoma or head and neck squamous cell carcinoma were enrolled in the trial. CD4+ and CD8+ T cells were sorted separately from peripheral blood before TCR sequencing.

Study-wide conclusions, independent of this receptor: Partial responders in the 0.1-3.0 mg/kg groups had among the lowest normalized peripheral clonal expansion, especially among CD8+ T cells. After ivuxolimab, more expanded clones were found on average in CD8+ T cells than in CD4+ T cells. The antigen specificity of the clonally expanded peripheral T cells was not determined. Low levels of normalized T-cell clonal expansion were also seen in some patients who did not respond. At doses from 0.1 to 3.0 mg/kg, clonal expansion was seen in both CD4+ and CD8+ blood T cells between baseline and week 6.

This sequence originates from an adult with an advanced solid tumor such as melanoma, head and neck, liver or kidney cancer. The V gene is TRBV27 and the J gene is TRBJ2-3; TRBD2 is possibly the D segment (7 matching bases). This material consisted of CD4+ or CD8+ T cells sorted from blood, taken in a trial of the OX40 agonist ivuxolimab. DNA sequence: TGTGCCAGCGGACCGGGGGGACAGCAGTATTTT. This sequence encodes CASGPGGQQYF.